The 22 T cell receptor beta chains presented below share a single source sample, sequenced in a study of glioma-infiltrating T cells after dendritic cell vaccination. Some clones are missing from TCRdb's copy, which holds only in-frame ones; the method was immunoSEQ multiplex PCR. The repertoire holds fewer than 90,000 clones, roughly four fifths seen once, with under 7% in the top ten. Time point meaning: after dendritic cell vaccination, including at tumor progression/relapse. Source: blood, taken after dendritic cell vaccination. These receptor sequences come from a human donor with glioblastoma.

Points on this clone: Relative to the germline gene, one junction end is altered; a read error may explain this. The rearrangement uses TRBV7-2 and TRBJ1-2, with D uncertain. The CDR3 runs 13 residues. The germline gives CDR1 SGHTA, CDR2 FQGNSA. CDR3 in DNA: TGTGCCAGCAGCTTAACAGTGAATCAAAACAAAATATTC. Amino acid sequence: CASSLTVNQNKIF.

This chain uses TRBV25-1 with TRBJ2-3; 15 bases are shared with TRBD2. Per germline, CDR1 MGHDK and CDR2 SYGVNS. The V segment lost 3 bases and the J segment 0 bases; nucleotides outside the gene matches: 4. This CDR3 has 18 amino acids. CDR3 protein: CASSDGTSGGHSTDTQYF. DNA of the CDR3: TGTGCCAGCAGTGATGGGACTAGCGGGGGGCATAGCACAGATACGCAGTATTTT.

V usage is TRBV9 and J usage is TRBJ2-1; 7 bases agree with TRBD2. CDR3 length: 14 amino acids. V dropped 0 bases and J dropped 9; count of bases not matched to a gene: 6. CDR1 and CDR2 from the germline V gene are SGDLS and YYNGEE. DNA for the CDR3: TGTGCCAGCAGCGTAGTGGGGGGGTGGGGTGAGCAGTTCTTC. Amino acid sequence: CASSVVGGWGEQFF.

This rearrangement joins TRBV20-1 to TRBJ2-1; no firm D call. This CDR3 comprises 11 residues. Germline values: CDR1 DFQATT, CDR2 SNEGSKA (reference sequence). Trimming took off 0 bases at V and 7 bases at J, with 4 bases between the two ends. The CDR3 region has the DNA TGCAGTGCTAGAGAGAGTAATGAGCAGTTCTTC. Residues: CSARESNEQFF.

The chain carries TRBV5-4 and TRBJ2-7; TRBD2 matches at 8 bases. This CDR3 region has 15 residues. Per the germline V gene, CDR1 is SGHNT and CDR2 is YYREEE (reference sequence). J was trimmed by 0 bases and V by 4 bases; bases with no gene match: 6. CDR3 sequence (DNA): TGTGCCAGCAGCCGGGAGGGGCTCAGCTCCTACGAGCAGTACTTC. This gives the protein CASSREGLSSYEQYF. Combining the CDR3 with reference TRBV5-4 and TRBJ2-7 gives the whole variable domain ETGVTQSPTHLIKTRGQQVTLRCSSQSGHNTVSWYQQALGQGPQFIFQYYREEENGRGNFPPRFSGLQFPNYSSELNVNALELDDSALYLCASSREGLSSYEQYFGPGTRLTVT.

This clone occurred once. The chain couples TRBV2 to TRBJ1-2, with TRBD1 as a possible D gene (6 bases). This CDR3 is 12 amino acids long. Per germline, CDR1 SNHLY and CDR2 FYNNEI. V was shortened by 10 bases and J by 3 bases, with 12 bases between the two germline ends. The CDR3 is CATGDTYYGYTF. CDR3 bases: TGTGCCACAGGGGACACGTACTATGGCTACACCTTC.

CDR3 sequence: CASTSRSLETQYF. CDR3 DNA: TGTGCCAGCACCTCACGAAGCCTGGAGACCCAGTACTTC. The V and J genes are TRBV6-5 and TRBJ2-5; D gene unclear. Per the germline V gene, CDR1 is MNHEY and CDR2 is SVGAGI. V was pared by 7 bases and J by 5 bases, with 14 bases between. The CDR3 consists of 13 residues.

J is TRBJ2-5 and V is TRBV4-2; 11 nucleotides agree with TRBD2. Looked up from germline, CDR1 is LGHNA and CDR2 is YNFKEQ. The CDR3 has 22 amino acids. V was pared by 0 bases and J by 5 bases, with 23 bases of the junction left unmatched. CDR3 protein: CASSQEGLAGGYQRGVQETQYF. The CDR3 DNA is TGTGCCAGCAGCCAAGAAGGCCTAGCGGGGGGTTATCAGCGGGGGGTTCAGGAGACCCAGTACTTC.

This clone was observed a few times. The CDR3 spells CASSVGPPPDTQYF. CDR3 in DNA: TGTGCCAGCAGCGTAGGGCCCCCCCCAGATACGCAGTATTTT. The chain joins TRBV9 to TRBJ2-3; the D is unclear. V lost 0 bases to trimming and J lost 4 bases, with 9 bases between them. From germline, CDR1 is SGDLS and CDR2 YYNGEE. This CDR3 contains 14 residues.

The chain is built from TRBV5-1 and TRBJ2-5, with a weak D call TRBD1 (6 bases). Per germline, CDR1 SGHRS and CDR2 YFSETQ. CDR3 length equals 14 residues. V gave up 5 bases and J gave up 5 bases, with 16 bases separating them. CDR3: CASSPLPGVETQYF. CDR3 sequence (DNA): TGCGCCAGCAGTCCCCTGCCAGGGGTGGAGACCCAGTACTTC.

The chain carries TRBV2 and TRBJ1-2, with D maybe TRBD1 (5 bases). The CDR3 has 15 amino acids. Trimming pared 8 bases from V and 2 bases from J, leaving 18 bases between. CDR1 and CDR2 from the germline V gene are SNHLY and FYNNEI. The CDR3 DNA reads as TGTGCCAGCGGCGTACCAAAGGGGCAGAACTATGGCTACACCTTC. Its translation: CASGVPKGQNYGYTF.

V is TRBV5-1 and J is TRBJ1-1, with 8 bases that match TRBD1. The V gene end was trimmed by 4 bases and the J gene end by 3 bases; junction bases not matched to a gene: 5. The CDR3 length is 14 residues. CDR1 is SGHRS, CDR2 YFSETQ, per germline. CDR3: CASSDRGEDTEAFF. DNA of the CDR3: TGCGCCAGCAGCGACAGGGGCGAAGACACTGAAGCTTTCTTT.

The rearrangement uses TRBV15 and TRBJ1-1; D possibly corresponds to TRBD1 (5 bases). This CDR3 contains 15 residues. Germline lookup yields CDR1 LNHNV and CDR2 YYDKDF (reference sequence). Trimming took 4 bases from V and 7 from J, leaving 19 bases between them. CDR3 bases: TGTGCCACCAGCACCCCTGTGGAGGGACGGGGTGAAGCTTTCTTT. It translates to CATSTPVEGRGEAFF.

The chain joins TRBV7-6 to TRBJ2-1; 7 nucleotides line up with TRBD1. Per the germline V gene, CDR1 is SGHVS and CDR2 is FNYEAQ. The CDR3 runs to 13 residues. V dropped 5 bases and J dropped 8; count of bases not matched to a gene: 6. The CDR3 nucleotides read TGTGCCAGCAGCGTAGACAGGGATGATGAGCAGTTCTTC. Translated, it gives CASSVDRDDEQFF. The full variable domain, its missing parts supplied by reference TRBV7-6 and TRBJ2-1, is GAGVSQSPRYKVTKRGQDVALRCDPISGHVSLYWYRQALGQGPEFLTYFNYEAQQDKSGLPNDRFSAERPEGSISTLTIQRTEQRDSAMYRCASSVDRDDEQFFGPGTRLTVL.

This chain uses TRBV15 with TRBJ1-4, with D tentatively TRBD1 (5 bases). V lost 0 bases, J lost 8 bases, and 10 bases lay in between. This CDR3 region has 14 residues. Germline V gene sequence: CDR1 LNHNV, CDR2 YYDKDF (reference sequence). The CDR3 loop is CATSRDLDSEKLFF. The CDR3 bases are TGTGCCACCAGCAGAGATCTCGACAGCGAAAAACTGTTTTTT.

As DNA, the CDR3 is TGTGCCAGCAGCTTAGATATCTCCGGGGAGCTGTTTTTT. It is translated as CASSLDISGELFF. The V and J genes are TRBV11-2 and TRBJ2-2, with D uncertain. This CDR3 contains 13 residues. Germline CDR1 SGHAT, CDR2 FQNNGV. Trimming removed 0 bases at V and 6 bases at J, with 5 bases between.

The genes are TRBV6-5 and TRBJ2-7; D may be TRBD1 (5 bases). The CDR3 extends over 16 amino acids. Germline V gives CDR1 MNHEY, CDR2 SVGAGI. V was pared by 2 bases and J by 5 bases, with 19 bases between. The CDR3 sequence: CASSYANRSPVNEQYF. The CDR3 DNA sequence: TGTGCCAGCAGTTACGCGAACAGGAGTCCCGTCAACGAGCAGTACTTC.

The sample holds a few counts of this clone. This chain joins TRBV5-4 and TRBJ1-2; 7 bases match TRBD1. The CDR3 spans 14 residues. J gave up 0 bases and V 6 bases, and 5 bases lay outside the gene matches. Germline lookup yields CDR1 SGHNT and CDR2 YYREEE (reference sequence). Here the CDR3 DNA reads TGTGCCAGCACGCGACAGGGAGCTAACTATGGCTACACCTTC. This sequence encodes CASTRQGANYGYTF.

This clone showed up just once. The V gene is TRBV5-1, the J gene TRBJ2-5; the D is unclear. Germline-derived CDR1 and CDR2 are SGHRS and YFSETQ. V lost 1 base, J lost 3 bases, and 10 bases lay in between. The CDR3 spans 14 residues. The CDR3 is CASSLRDLEETQYF. The CDR3 region has the DNA TGCGCCAGCAGCTTGAGAGACTTGGAAGAGACCCAGTACTTC. The complete variable domain, with remaining parts taken from reference TRBV5-1 and TRBJ2-5, reads KAGVTQTPRYLIKTRGQQVTLSCSPISGHRSVSWYQQTPGQGLQFLFEYFSETQRNKGNFPGRFSGRQFSNSRSEMNVSTLELGDSALYLCASSLRDLEETQYFGPGTRLLVL.

The chain joins TRBV30 to TRBJ1-5; 7 bases match TRBD1. The CDR3 spans 15 residues. Germline V CDR1 and CDR2: GTSNPN, SVGIG (reference sequence). Germline trimming cut 0 bases from V and 3 bases from J; bases unmatched to any gene: 5. DNA of the CDR3: TGTGCCTGGAGTGTAGACGGGACAGTCAATCAGCCCCAGCATTTT. As protein: CAWSVDGTVNQPQHF.

The count of this clone is one. The chain employs TRBV7-9 and TRBJ2-7, with D possibly being TRBD1 (6 bases). From germline, CDR1 is SEHNR and CDR2 FQNEAQ (reference sequence). The V gene lost 6 bases and the J gene lost 4 bases, with 22 bases spanning the gap. CDR3 length equals 16 residues. CDR3 DNA: TGTGCCAGCAGTTACCGTCCGACGACAGGCCTATACGAGCAGTACTTC. It is translated as CASSYRPTTGLYEQYF.

This clone occurred a few times. J is TRBJ2-3 and V is TRBV9; 7 bases are a match to TRBD2. CDR1 is SGDLS and CDR2 is YYNGEE in the germline V gene. V was clipped by 3 bases and J by 3 bases; unmatched bases: 7. The CDR3 is 15 amino acids. The CDR3 nucleotides are TGTGCCAGCAGCGCCACCGCGGGGGATACAGATACGCAGTATTTT. Amino acids: CASSATAGDTDTQYF. Full variable domain (remainder filled in from reference TRBV9 and TRBJ2-3): DSGVTQTPKHLITATGQRVTLRCSPRSGDLSVYWYQQSLDQGLQFLIQYYNGEERAKGNILERFSAQQFPDLHSELNLSSLELGDSALYFCASSATAGDTDTQYFGPGTRLTVL.